The 16 T cell receptor beta chains in this list originate from one sample, sequenced in a study of T cells in Graves' hyperthyroidism and ophthalmopathy. The CDR3 regions of TCR beta were amplified from RNA transcripts. HTBI primers drove first-round RT-PCR of the TCR CDR3. Each CDR3 protein gets one entry after TCRdb re-called the multiplex PCR reads with MiXCR. This table holds 660,000 or so distinct CDR3 sequences, over 40% found once. Sequenced input: peripheral blood or thyroid tissue (not recorded which). The receptors were gathered from an adult man with Graves' disease, either hyperthyroidism or ophthalmopathy (not recorded which).

This clonotype was observed a few times. The J gene is TRBJ1-1, the V gene TRBV7-9; no clear D gene. Germline V gene sequence: CDR1 SEHNR, CDR2 FQNEAQ (reference sequence). Trimming took off 1 base at V and 5 bases at J, with 14 bases between the two ends. This CDR3 comprises 15 residues. The CDR3: CASSLDRPAGTEAFF. As DNA, the CDR3 is TGTGCCAGCAGCTTAGATCGCCCCGCCGGAACTGAAGCTTTCTTT.

The genes are TRBV20-1 and TRBJ2-7; TRBD1 matches 8 bases. This CDR3 region has 14 residues. J gave up 0 bases and V 4 bases, and 5 bases lay outside the gene matches. Germline CDR1 is DFQATT and CDR2 is SNEGSKA (reference sequence). CDR3 nucleotides: TGCAGTGCTACTCACAGGGGGTTCTCCTACGAGCAGTACTTC. It specifies CSATHRGFSYEQYF.

This clonotype was picked up many times. Here the CDR3 reads CATSVDGEAFF. CDR3 DNA: TGTGCCACCAGTGTGGACGGTGAAGCTTTCTTT. The V call is TRBV24-1, the J call TRBJ1-1, with D unclear. Trimming left V 5 bases short and J 7 bases short, with 7 bases between. The CDR3 totals 11 residues. Germline loops: CDR1 KGHDR, CDR2 SFDVKD.

The chain has TRBV2 and TRBJ2-5; 16 nucleotides agree with TRBD2. Gene TRBJ2-1 matches the end of the DNA better, so the J call may be wrong. CDR1 is SNHLY, CDR2 FYNNEI, per germline. The CDR3 loop spans 15 amino acids. The CDR3 is CASVPGLAGGNEQFF. The CDR3 DNA reads TGTGCCAGCGTCCCGGGACTAGCGGGAGGGAATGAGCAGTTCTTC.

Only a few counts were recorded for this clonotype. The V and J genes are TRBV6-5 and TRBJ1-1, with no clear D. CDR1 and CDR2 (germline): MNHEY, SVGAGI. The CDR3 is 14 residues long. V lost 4 bases, J lost 2 bases, and 11 bases lay in between. The CDR3 region has the DNA TGTGCCAGCAGTTTGCAGACGTTAAACACTGAAGCTTTCTTT. It encodes CASSLQTLNTEAFF.

The genes are TRBV25-1 and TRBJ2-6; TRBD1 might be the D (6 bases). The CDR3 is 16 residues long. V dropped 3 bases and J dropped 0 bases, with 9 bases sitting between them. From germline, CDR1 is MGHDK and CDR2 SYGVNS. The CDR3 spells CASSEGASSGANVLTF. DNA of the CDR3: TGTGCCAGCAGTGAGGGGGCCAGCTCTGGGGCCAACGTCCTGACTTTC.

In DNA form, the CDR3 reads TGTGCCAGCAGGTCACCCCCCAACACTGAAGCTTTCTTT. It translates to CASRSPPNTEAFF. The V gene is TRBV7-8, the J gene TRBJ1-1, with unresolved D. V gave up 6 bases and J gave up 2 bases, with 10 bases separating them. The CDR3 totals 13 residues. Germline V gene sequence: CDR1 SGHVS, CDR2 FQNEAQ.

This rearrangement joins TRBV2 to TRBJ1-1; D is unclear. V lost 6 bases to trimming and J lost 2 bases, with 13 bases between them. This CDR3 is built from 14 residues. Germline CDR1 and CDR2: SNHLY and FYNNEI. CDR3 protein: CASSQPRGNTEAFF. The CDR3 nucleotides read TGTGCCAGCAGCCAACCCAGAGGTAACACTGAAGCTTTCTTT.

This clonotype was found many times. The chain is built from TRBV25-1 and TRBJ1-1; no definite D call. The length of the CDR3 is 12 residues. CDR1 and CDR2 (germline): MGHDK, SYGVNS. The ends were cut back, 10 bases at V and 11 bases at J, with 20 bases in the middle. CDR3: CATEAGNLRAFF. Written as DNA, the CDR3 is TGTGCCACCGAAGCAGGAAACCTAAGGGCTTTCTTT.

This clonotype has at least ten counts. The chain is built from TRBV7-9 and TRBJ2-7, with 10 bases identical to TRBD2. V lost 5 bases, J lost 5 bases, and 3 bases stayed unmatched. Germline CDR1 and CDR2: SEHNR and FQNEAQ (reference sequence). The CDR3 extends over 13 amino acids. The CDR3 loop is CASSTSGADEQYF. CDR3 bases: TGTGCCAGCAGCACTAGCGGGGCCGACGAGCAGTACTTC.

The CDR3 DNA is TGTGCCACCAGTGATGTACCCCTCTCTCGCGAGCAGTACTTC. Translating gives CATSDVPLSREQYF. The V and J genes are TRBV24-1 and TRBJ2-7; D gene unclear. Trimming stripped 3 bases from V and 6 bases from J, with 14 bases between. The CDR3 covers 14 residues. Germline V gives CDR1 KGHDR, CDR2 SFDVKD.

V gene TRBV5-5 combines with J gene TRBJ1-2; 8 positions match TRBD1. J gave up 2 bases and V 2 bases, and 5 bases lay outside the gene matches. CDR3 size: 15 residues. In germline, CDR1 is SGHKS, CDR2 YYEKEE (reference sequence). This CDR3 reads CASSFSWDRNYGYTF. The CDR3 bases are TGTGCCAGCAGCTTTTCATGGGACAGGAACTATGGCTACACCTTC.

The chain couples TRBV29-1 to TRBJ2-2; D possibly corresponds to TRBD2 (7 bases). The CDR3 totals 16 residues. CDR1 and CDR2 from the germline V gene are SQVTM and ANQGSEA. V was cut by 4 bases and J by 4 bases, with 19 bases left in between. CDR3 region: CSVVRGRADRTGELFF. The CDR3 DNA follows: TGCAGCGTTGTTAGGGGGAGGGCCGATCGCACCGGGGAGCTGTTTTTT.

In this sample, this clonotype turned up many times. The CDR3 spells CSVDYRNTGELFF. The CDR3 bases are TGCAGCGTTGACTACAGGAACACCGGGGAGCTGTTTTTT. J is TRBJ2-2 and V is TRBV29-1; D is uncertain. V lost 3 bases and J 1 base, leaving 6 bases between the germline ends. The CDR3 loop spans 13 amino acids. Per germline, CDR1 SQVTM and CDR2 ANQGSEA.

This clonotype was seen only a few times. The genes are TRBV5-6 and TRBJ2-6; no firm D call. Germline V gene data show CDR1 as SGHDT and CDR2 as YYEEEE. This CDR3 is built from 15 residues. V gave up 4 bases and J gave up 0 bases, with 8 bases separating them. The CDR3 protein is CASSHQISGANVLTF. The CDR3 region has the DNA TGTGCCAGCAGCCATCAGATCTCTGGGGCCAACGTCCTGACTTTC.

This rearrangement joins TRBV20-1 to TRBJ1-1; D perhaps matches TRBD1 (5 bases). Between the trimmed V and J ends, which lost 5 bases and 4 bases, there was a span of 11 bases. Looked up from germline, CDR1 is DFQATT and CDR2 is SNEGSKA (reference sequence). This CDR3 region has 12 residues. The CDR3 region has the DNA TGCAGTGCTGGGAGGACATTCACTGAAGCTTTCTTT. Translated: CSAGRTFTEAFF.